Below, one T cell receptor beta chain is given with its context. The table lists this clonotype with a few counts. The antigen this receptor binds is unknown. One base away there is no much larger clone; base qualities are not given. The sample is drawn from a study of blood T cells in healthy people across ages (dated by TCRdb to 2014 to 2015). For the wider study: In model experiments, template switching captured about one uniquely barcoded TCR beta cDNA molecule for every two T cells. To track age-related changes in TCR beta repertoire diversity, the study relied on deep sequencing normalized with unique cDNA molecular identifiers. The donors were split into four age groups: young (average about 15 years), middle-aged (more than 35), aged (62) and long-lived (about 82). To avoid experimental bias, donors of different ages were distributed randomly across sequencing lanes. The study analyzed two additional independent replicas of 1 million unique cDNA reads from the same blood draw for two donors, one aged 18 to 30 and one aged 80 or older. The paper's findings and limits, for the study overall: Donor CMV infection status was unknown, potentially confounding age-related changes in expanded clonotypes. Compared with the aged group, the long-lived group had more naive CD4+ T cells, fewer expanded clones and increased TCR diversity, a pattern suggesting age selection. Total diversity estimates from one million sequenced T cells were considered lower bounds and underestimates. A strong correlation was found between observed TCR beta diversity and the percentage of naive T cells measured by flow cytometry. Bulk unsorted PBMC profiling prevented conclusive comparison of naive and antigen-experienced compartments. Observed TCR beta diversity per million T cells fell roughly linearly with age, and a significant reduction was already apparent by age roughly 40.

The library was generated by 5' RACE. The data were produced on an Illumina HiSeq 2500. A second roughly 7 to 11 cycle PCR used a sample-barcoded 5' primer and a J-beta primer mix. A unique molecular identifier was introduced onto each TCR beta cDNA molecule by a template-switch 5' adaptor carrying 12 random nucleotides. At least 2.5 million CDR3-containing paired-end reads were obtained from each sample. First-strand cDNA synthesis was performed from all RNA using the Mint cDNA synthesis kit, with priming by a TRBC-specific oligonucleotide. All cDNA was treated with uracil-DNA glycosylase and then went through a first 18-cycle PCR with the universal primers M1SS and BC2_uni_R. In the original analysis: Normalization of each sample was performed by random selection of 1 million high-quality reads, each carrying a distinct molecular identifier. Instead of being binned into consensus sequences, reads with shared molecular identifiers were discarded. CDR3 identification, clonotype clustering and error correction used MiTCR with a Q25 quality threshold and the strictest error-elimination algorithm. A nonparametric unseen species model with Euler transformation was used to estimate a lower bound on total TCR beta diversity. TCRdb reprocessed the public reads (quality trimming at Q25 with fastp, clone calling with MiXCR) and kept in-frame beta chains. Rows merge per CDR3 protein into single entries with the most common DNA and genes. TCRdb, not the original authors, processed these V and J calls. This sample comprises about 670,000 distinct CDR3 sequences, approximately 40% of them detected only once. Jointly, the top ten make up approximately 29% of the sample.

The roughly 37 donors, aged roughly 6 to 90 years, were systemically healthy Caucasian individuals from Russia. Around 10 milliliters of peripheral blood were collected from each donor into EDTA-treated Vacutainer tubes. Ficoll-Paque density-gradient centrifugation was used to isolate PBMCs, with at least 7 million obtained per sample. Trizol reagent was used to extract total RNA from the PBMCs, yielding at least 5.5 micrograms per sample. The percentages of naive CD45RAhigh/CD27high T cells were determined by flow cytometry on a PBMC aliquot from every donor. The sequence derives from a man at least 80 years old in good health. Source material: blood.

The nucleotide sequence is TGTGCCAGCAGGCCTACGACTAGCGGGGGGGCTCGAGATACGCAGTATTTT. Translation gives CASRPTTSGGARDTQYF. The rearranged chain carries TRBV6-2 or TRBV6-3 and TRBJ2-3, with 14 bases aligning to TRBD2. The germline V gene encodes CDR1 MNHEY and CDR2 SVGEGT. V has 6 bases trimmed and J has 5 bases trimmed; junction bases matching no gene number 10. Including cysteine and phenylalanine, the CDR3 has 17 amino acids. The DNA shown is the 51-base CDR3, in frame from base 1.